The rows below give T cell receptor beta chains drawn from one sample of a study of regulatory T cells in long-lasting Graves disease. TCRdb re-analysed the multiplex PCR reads in MiXCR, keeping a single row per CDR3 protein. Of about 310,000 distinct CDR3 sequences listed, 20% to 25% are singletons. The sample was peripheral blood mononuclear cells (PBMCs), taken when the disease was refractory, from a patient treated with antithyroid drugs. The receptors stem from a female donor with Graves disease. The CDR3 runs from the conserved cysteine through the conserved F or W. The D gene is left open where the match is weak. The size field is filled for only some rows; it gives once, few, many or a size class.

size	V	D	J	CDR3	DNA
many	TRBV28	NA	TRBJ1-1	CASSLLLGEAFF	TGTGCCAGCAGTTTACTACTGGGTGAAGCTTTCTTT
few	TRBV25-1	TRBD2	TRBJ2-7	CASSGWTSGGYEQYF	TGTGCCAGCAGTGGATGGACTAGCGGAGGCTACGAGCAGTACTTC
NA	TRBV7-7	TRBD2	TRBJ2-5	CASSLETSGQETQYF	TGTGCTAGCAGCTTAGAGACTAGCGGCCAAGAGACCCAGTACTTC
NA	TRBV29-1	TRBD1	TRBJ2-7	CSVETPGQVYEQYF	TGCAGCGTTGAAACCCCGGGACAGGTATACGAGCAGTACTTC
NA	TRBV7-8	NA	TRBJ1-4	CASSPGWGDKTNEKLFF	TGTGCCAGCAGCCCAGGGTGGGGGGATAAAACTAATGAAAAACTGTTTTTT
NA	TRBV6-2/TRBV6-3	NA	TRBJ2-5	CASSSHGYQETQYF	TGTGCCAGCAGTTCCCACGGGTACCAAGAGACCCAGTACTTC
NA	TRBV4-3	TRBD2	TRBJ2-1	CASSRSLLADSYNEQFF	TGCGCCAGCAGCCGATCCCTCCTAGCGGACTCCTACAATGAGCAGTTCTTC
few	TRBV5-1	NA	TRBJ1-2	CASRADPGQLYGYTF	TGCGCCAGCAGGGCAGACCCGGGACAACTCTATGGCTACACCTTC
many	TRBV12-3/TRBV12-4	NA	TRBJ2-5	CASSPRGQETQYF	TGTGCCAGCAGCCCGCGGGGCCAAGAGACCCAGTACTTC
NA	TRBV11-3	TRBD2	TRBJ2-3	CASKTSGRSTDTQYF	TGTGCCAGCAAGACTAGCGGGAGGAGCACAGATACGCAGTATTTT
few	TRBV6-2/TRBV6-3	NA	TRBJ2-1	CASSPTATYNEQFF	TGTGCCAGCAGTCCGACGGCAACCTACAATGAGCAGTTCTTC
many	TRBV7-3	NA	TRBJ2-5	CASSLNGLETQYF	TGTGCCAGCAGCTTAAACGGTCTAGAGACCCAGTACTTC
NA	TRBV20-1	NA	TRBJ1-5	CSARNQGVNQPQHF	TGCAGTGCCAGGAATCAGGGTGTCAATCAGCCCCAGCATTTT
NA	TRBV28	NA	TRBJ1-5	CASSLTGTPQHF	TGTGCCAGCAGTTTAACGGGCACCCCCCAGCATTTT
many	TRBV24-1	NA	TRBJ2-7	CATSDPYSYEQYF	TGTGCCACCAGTGATCCTTATTCCTACGAGCAGTACTTC
NA	TRBV7-2	TRBD2	TRBJ2-5	CASSWLAGGPGETQYF	TGTGCCAGCAGCTGGCTAGCGGGAGGGCCGGGGGAGACCCAGTACTTC
NA	TRBV19	NA	TRBJ1-1	CASSGGPAGTDTEAFF	TGTGCCAGTAGTGGGGGCCCTGCCGGGACGGACACTGAAGCTTTCTTT
NA	TRBV29-1	NA	TRBJ1-4	CSVEGSGQREKLFF	TGCAGCGTTGAAGGGTCCGGACAGCGGGAAAAACTGTTTTTT
few	TRBV3-1	TRBD1	TRBJ2-7	CASGSGTGGFEQYF	TGTGCCAGCGGCTCCGGGACAGGGGGTTTCGAGCAGTACTTC
few	TRBV7-2	NA	TRBJ2-6	CASSLVFDSGANVLTF	TGTGCCAGCAGCTTAGTTTTCGACTCTGGGGCCAACGTCCTGACTTTC
many	TRBV5-1	TRBD1	TRBJ2-7	CASSMGQGSYEQYF	TGCGCCAGCAGCATGGGACAGGGGTCCTACGAGCAGTACTTC
NA	TRBV9	NA	TRBJ1-1	CASSSKETGMNTEAFF	TGTGCCAGCAGCTCGAAAGAGACAGGAATGAACACTGAAGCTTTCTTT
NA	TRBV6-5	NA	TRBJ2-7	CASSYSIEGDGEQYF	TGTGCCAGCAGTTACTCGATAGAGGGTGATGGCGAGCAGTACTTC
NA	TRBV6-1	TRBD1	TRBJ2-7	CASSGSAGGASFYEQYF	TGTGCCAGCAGCGGATCTGCAGGGGGCGCTTCTTTCTACGAGCAGTACTTC
few	TRBV3-1	NA	TRBJ1-2	CASSQVRDYGYTF	TGTGCCAGCAGCCAAGTGAGAGACTATGGCTACACCTTC
NA	TRBV25-1	NA	TRBJ2-5	CASSESEWIINSNGELQETQYF	TGTGCCAGCAGTGAATCGGAGTGGATAATTAATAGCAATGGGGAGTTACAAGAGACCCAGTACTTC
NA	TRBV15	TRBD1	TRBJ2-2	CATSRAGGEPGELFF	TGTGCCACCAGCAGGGCAGGGGGCGAGCCCGGGGAGCTGTTTTTT
many	TRBV20-1	TRBD1	TRBJ2-5	CSALGTGGYQETQYF	TGCAGTGCACTCGGGACAGGGGGCTACCAAGAGACCCAGTACTTC
few	TRBV5-1	TRBD1	TRBJ1-5	CASSPEGQGADQPQHF	TGCGCCAGCAGCCCCGAGGGACAGGGGGCTGATCAGCCCCAGCATTTT
few	TRBV9	NA	TRBJ2-7	CASSEGAMGGYEQYF	TGTGCCAGCAGCGAGGGGGCGATGGGGGGCTACGAGCAGTACTTC
NA	TRBV6-1	TRBD2	TRBJ2-1	CASSKRLAGYNEQFF	TGTGCCAGCAGTAAAAGACTAGCGGGTTACAATGAGCAGTTCTTC
many	TRBV7-2	NA	TRBJ2-4	CASSLGAGLNIQYF	TGTGCCAGCAGCTTAGGCGCGGGCTTAAACATTCAGTACTTC
NA	TRBV27	TRBD2	TRBJ2-7	CASSIGSGTGYEQYF	TGTGCCAGCAGTATAGGAAGCGGGACCGGCTACGAGCAGTACTTC
few	TRBV7-9	NA	TRBJ1-2	CASSSLNQGYGYTF	TGTGCCAGCAGCTCGCTTAATCAGGGTTATGGCTACACCTTC
many	TRBV20-1	NA	TRBJ1-2	CSARRPDDGYTF	TGCAGTGCTAGGAGGCCAGACGACGGCTACACCTTC
few	TRBV29-1	NA	TRBJ2-6	CSGGRRAGANVLTF	TGCAGCGGAGGAAGGCGGGCTGGGGCCAACGTCCTGACTTTC
many	TRBV28	TRBD2	TRBJ2-2	CASSFGLVATGELFF	TGTGCCAGCAGTTTTGGACTAGTGGCCACCGGGGAGCTGTTTTTT
many	TRBV7-8	TRBD1	TRBJ2-7	CASSNLQGQRQYF	TGTGCCAGCAGCAATCTACAGGGGCAACGGCAGTACTTC
NA	TRBV7-9	NA	TRBJ2-5	CASSSNSEPQETQYF	TGTGCCAGCAGTTCCAACTCGGAGCCGCAAGAGACCCAGTACTTC
many	TRBV3-1	TRBD1	TRBJ2-4	CASSRTGGLQYF	TGTGCCAGCAGCCGGACAGGGGGCCTTCAGTACTTC
NA	TRBV7-9	NA	TRBJ2-7	CASSLTAGLTYEQYF	TGTGCCAGCAGCTTAACGGCAGGGCTAACCTACGAGCAGTACTTC
NA	TRBV29-1	NA	TRBJ2-7	CSVVKGYEQYF	TGCAGCGTTGTGAAAGGCTACGAGCAGTACTTC
NA	TRBV7-9	TRBD1	TRBJ2-5	CASSGTTGQETQYF	TGTGCCAGCAGCGGAACGACAGGGCAAGAGACCCAGTACTTC
NA	TRBV2	NA	TRBJ2-1	CARDRDGDNEQFF	TGTGCCAGGGACCGGGACGGAGACAATGAGCAGTTCTTC
many	TRBV7-8	TRBD2	TRBJ2-5	CASSYGLAEAGGTQYF	TGTGCCAGCAGCTACGGACTAGCGGAGGCGGGGGGGACCCAGTACTTC
many	TRBV7-2	NA	TRBJ2-7	CASSSYAAAISYEQYF	TGTGCCAGCAGCTCGTACGCGGCGGCGATCTCCTACGAGCAGTACTTC
once	TRBV19	NA	TRBJ2-7	CASSIRLASYEQYF	TGTGCCAGTAGTATTAGACTGGCCTCCTACGAGCAGTACTTC
NA	TRBV7-9	TRBD2	TRBJ2-7	CASSRVAGGFEQYF	TGTGCCAGCAGCCGCGTAGCGGGAGGGTTCGAGCAGTACTTC
many	TRBV9	NA	TRBJ2-7	CASSVAGQNYEQYF	TGTGCCAGCAGCGTAGCGGGACAAAACTACGAGCAGTACTTC
many	TRBV28	TRBD2	TRBJ2-5	CASSFGVTSGDQETQYF	TGTGCCAGCAGTTTTGGGGTGACTAGCGGGGACCAAGAGACCCAGTACTTC
NA	TRBV6-1	NA	TRBJ2-4	CASRGLNIQYF	TGTGCCAGCAGGGGGCTAAACATTCAGTACTTC
many	TRBV28	NA	TRBJ1-5	CASSLRGLGNQPQHF	TGTGCCAGCAGTTTACGGGGTTTAGGCAATCAGCCCCAGCATTTT
NA	TRBV10-3	TRBD2	TRBJ2-2	CAISRLAGPSGDTGELFF	TGTGCCATCAGTAGACTAGCGGGACCCAGCGGCGACACCGGGGAGCTGTTTTTT
NA	TRBV12-3/TRBV12-4	TRBD1	TRBJ1-3	CASSTRTGYSSGNTIYF	TGTGCCAGCAGTACCAGGACAGGATATTCCTCTGGAAACACCATATATTTT
many	TRBV20-1	TRBD1	TRBJ1-6	CSAIGQGNSPLHF	TGCAGTGCCATCGGACAGGGGAATTCACCCCTCCACTTT
once	TRBV19	TRBD1	TRBJ1-5	CASSIGTGSTQPQHF	TGTGCCAGTAGTATCGGGACAGGGTCTACTCAGCCCCAGCATTTT
few	TRBV6-2/TRBV6-3	NA	TRBJ1-5	CASSYLGGENQPQHF	TGTGCCAGCAGTTACTTGGGGGGAGAAAATCAGCCCCAGCATTTT
many	TRBV7-2	NA	TRBJ2-5	CASSLAPGMGETQYF	TGTGCCAGCAGCTTAGCTCCGGGTATGGGAGAGACCCAGTACTTC
NA	TRBV2	NA	TRBJ2-2	CASSPDWNTGELFF	TGTGCCAGCAGTCCGGACTGGAACACCGGGGAGCTGTTTTTT
many	TRBV12-3/TRBV12-4	TRBD2	TRBJ2-5	CASSPRLAGYQETQYF	TGTGCCAGCAGCCCCCGACTAGCGGGGTACCAAGAGACCCAGTACTTC